A selection of T cell receptor beta chains follows, all from one sample in a study of T cell responses to AZD1222 COVID-19 vaccine. TCRdb's copy holds only in-frame clones and misses some; the assay was immunoSEQ multiplex PCR. The profile shows 95,000 to 150,000 clones, more than 75% of them singletons. The source was peripheral blood, collected on day 0 of AZD1222 vaccination. These receptors all come from an adult in good health. Both conserved end residues are part of each CDR3. D genes are given only for firm matches. Size is stated for part of the rows, as once, few or many counts, or as a class when the clone is expanded.

CDR3 DNA | CDR3 protein | J gene | D gene | clone size | V gene
TGTGCCATCAGTGTAAACTACGAGCAGTACTTC | CAISVNYEQYF | TRBJ2-7 | . | once | TRBV10-3
TGTGCCAGCAGCTTGGAGGACACTGAAGCTTTCTTT | CASSLEDTEAFF | TRBJ1-1 | . | once | TRBV5-6
TGTGCCAGCAGCCCGGCGGGACGGAGCTACGAGCAGTACTTC | CASSPAGRSYEQYF | TRBJ2-7 | . | . | TRBV5-4
TGTGCCAGCAGCTTAGAGGGGGGCGGAAATCAGCCCCAGCATTTT | CASSLEGGGNQPQHF | TRBJ1-5 | . | . | TRBV7-6
TGTGCCAGCAGCCAAGGCGTAACTAGCGGAAGCTCCTACAATGAGCAGTTCTTC | CASSQGVTSGSSYNEQFF | TRBJ2-1 | TRBD2 | . | TRBV14
TGCAGCGCCACAGGGGGGGCGAACACTGAAGCTTTCTTT | CSATGGANTEAFF | TRBJ1-1 | TRBD1 | . | TRBV29-1
TGTGCCAGCAGTTACGGGAGCTCCTATAATTCACCCCTCCACTTT | CASSYGSSYNSPLHF | TRBJ1-6 | . | . | TRBV6-5
TGTGCCAGCAGAACTGAGGGGAATCAGCCCCAGCATTTT | CASRTEGNQPQHF | TRBJ1-5 | . | . | TRBV6-6
TGTGCCAGCAGTTTCGCCGGGACAGCCGAAAAACTGTTTTTT | CASSFAGTAEKLFF | TRBJ1-4 | TRBD1 | . | TRBV6-7
TGTGCCAGCAGCTTTCTTAGCGGGGGCCCAGGGGGCTACGAGCAGTACTTC | CASSFLSGGPGGYEQYF | TRBJ2-7 | TRBD2 | . | TRBV5-4
TGCGCCAGCAGCCAATTCGACAGGGGCGATGAAAAACTGTTTTTT | CASSQFDRGDEKLFF | TRBJ1-4 | TRBD1 | . | TRBV4-3
TGTGCCAGCAGGGTTCCGATCGGTGGGCAGTTCTTC | CASRVPIGGQFF | TRBJ2-1 | . | . | TRBV6-5
TGTGCCACCGGGACAGGTTCTTTCTACGAGCAGTACTTC | CATGTGSFYEQYF | TRBJ2-7 | TRBD1 | . | TRBV6-5
TGTGCCAGCAGCTTGGGGATGGGTTCCTATGGCTACACCTTC | CASSLGMGSYGYTF | TRBJ1-2 | . | . | TRBV5-6
TGTGCCAGCAGCGTAACCGGGACAGCGGGTTACGAGCAGTACTTC | CASSVTGTAGYEQYF | TRBJ2-7 | . | . | TRBV9
TGTGCCAGCAGTGAAGCCGGGAGCCGCCGCGGCTACACCTTC | CASSEAGSRRGYTF | TRBJ1-2 | . | . | TRBV6-1
TGTGCCAGCAGCTTCCCTGCCGGTCGGACAGACCCCTTTAATTCACCCCTCCACTTT | CASSFPAGRTDPFNSPLHF | TRBJ1-6 | . | once | TRBV7-9
TGTGCCACTGGTAAAGGAGGGGGATATTCACCCCTCCACTTT | CATGKGGGYSPLHF | TRBJ1-6 | . | . | TRBV28
TGTGCCAGCAGCCCTATCTGGGGGATCCCGGGACAAGAGACCCAGTACTTC | CASSPIWGIPGQETQYF | TRBJ2-5 | . | . | TRBV11-2
TGTGCCAGTAGCCCCACCGTGGGGGGGAATAATCAGCCCCAGCATTTT | CASSPTVGGNNQPQHF | TRBJ1-5 | . | . | TRBV19
TGTGCCAGCAGTGGCCATGGAATCACAGTGAATACGCAGTATTTT | CASSGHGITVNTQYF | TRBJ2-3 | . | . | TRBV25-1
TGTGCCAGCAGCTTAACACTAGCGGGTCAAGAGACCCAGTACTTC | CASSLTLAGQETQYF | TRBJ2-5 | TRBD2 | . | TRBV7-3
TGTGCCACCAGTGACACCTTAGCGGGAATAATGGATACGCAGTATTTT | CATSDTLAGIMDTQYF | TRBJ2-3 | TRBD2 | . | TRBV24-1
TGTGCCAGCAGTTCACCAGGCTCCTACGAGCAGTACTTC | CASSSPGSYEQYF | TRBJ2-7 | . | . | TRBV28
TGTGCCAGCACGGCTAGAGGTGAAAAACTGTTTTTT | CASTARGEKLFF | TRBJ1-4 | . | . | TRBV7-9
TGTGCCAGCAGCTCCGGACTAGCGGGAGTGGCGGCCCAGTACTTC | CASSSGLAGVAAQYF | TRBJ2-5 | TRBD2 | . | TRBV11-2
TGTGCCAGCAGTTCGACAGGGGGCCGGAATCAGCCCCAGCATTTT | CASSSTGGRNQPQHF | TRBJ1-5 | TRBD1 | . | TRBV6-2/TRBV6-3
TGCGCCAGCAGTGACCTGCAGGGGGCCACCGGGGAGCTGTTTTTT | CASSDLQGATGELFF | TRBJ2-2 | TRBD1 | . | TRBV10-1
TGTGCCAGCTCACCTACCTTTGGGATCGTATCTAACTATGGCTACACCTTC | CASSPTFGIVSNYGYTF | TRBJ1-2 | . | once | TRBV18
TGTGCCAGCAGTTTAACCGGGACAGGGGCGGCCGGGGAGCTGTTTTTT | CASSLTGTGAAGELFF | TRBJ2-2 | TRBD1 | . | TRBV27
TGTGCCAGCAGCCAGGCCAGCAGTAAGGGGACCCAGTACTTC | CASSQASSKGTQYF | TRBJ2-5 | . | . | TRBV7-8
TGCGCCAGCAGCCCAGTCTTGGGGGGGGCCTACGAGCAGTACTTC | CASSPVLGGAYEQYF | TRBJ2-7 | TRBD2 | . | TRBV5-1
TGTGCCGGCCGGACTAGCAGTCTTGCAGATACGCAGTATTTT | CAGRTSSLADTQYF | TRBJ2-3 | TRBD2 | . | TRBV6-5
TGTGCCACCAGTGCCCGGACTAGCGGGGGGCCCTCAAGCTCCTACAATGAGCAGTTCTTC | CATSARTSGGPSSSYNEQFF | TRBJ2-1 | TRBD2 | . | TRBV24-1
TGCGCCAGCAGCTTGGCCGTCGGGGCCCAGGGGACTGGGGCCAACGTCCTGACTTTC | CASSLAVGAQGTGANVLTF | TRBJ2-6 | . | . | TRBV5-1
TGTGCCAGCAGCCGTACTATCAATCAGCCCCAGCATTTT | CASSRTINQPQHF | TRBJ1-5 | . | few | TRBV3-1/TRBV3-2
TGTGCCAGCAGCTCTATAGCGGGGGCGGCCTACGAGCAGTACTTC | CASSSIAGAAYEQYF | TRBJ2-7 | TRBD2 | . | TRBV11-2
TGTGCCAGCAGCTTAATAAGCTCTGGAAACACCATATATTTT | CASSLISSGNTIYF | TRBJ1-3 | . | . | TRBV7-2
TGCAGTGCTAGTCGCGCGAGAGGCTACGAGCAGTACTTC | CSASRARGYEQYF | TRBJ2-7 | . | . | TRBV20-1
TGTGCCAGCAGCTTGCACACAGCAGTCGCTAATTCACCCCTCCACTTT | CASSLHTAVANSPLHF | TRBJ1-6 | . | . | TRBV5-4
TGTGCCAGCAGCCCACAGGGGGCAACGAACACTGAAGCTTTCTTT | CASSPQGATNTEAFF | TRBJ1-1 | TRBD1 | . | TRBV7-2
TGTGCCAGCAGCTTGGACTCTCGTGGACGGAGGAACACTGAAGCTTTCTTT | CASSLDSRGRRNTEAFF | TRBJ1-1 | . | . | TRBV5-4
TGTGCCAGCAGCCGGACAGGGCTAGAGGGCTACACCTTC | CASSRTGLEGYTF | TRBJ1-2 | TRBD1 | . | TRBV5-4
TGTGCCAGCAGCCCAAGGAGGTTGGGTACCTACGAGCAGTACTTC | CASSPRRLGTYEQYF | TRBJ2-7 | . | once | TRBV7-8
TGTGCCAGCAGTGAGCCTAACTACGATCGTGGAGAGACCCAGTACTTC | CASSEPNYDRGETQYF | TRBJ2-5 | . | . | TRBV6-1
TGTGCCAGCAGCTCCGTAGCGGCTATCTACAATGAGCAGTTCTTC | CASSSVAAIYNEQFF | TRBJ2-1 | . | . | TRBV5-5
TGTGCCAGCAGTTACTCGAAGTGGAATGAGCAGTTCTTC | CASSYSKWNEQFF | TRBJ2-1 | . | . | TRBV6-6
TGTGCCAGCAGTTTAGAGGAGGGCCTCTACGAGCAGTACTTC | CASSLEEGLYEQYF | TRBJ2-7 | . | . | TRBV28